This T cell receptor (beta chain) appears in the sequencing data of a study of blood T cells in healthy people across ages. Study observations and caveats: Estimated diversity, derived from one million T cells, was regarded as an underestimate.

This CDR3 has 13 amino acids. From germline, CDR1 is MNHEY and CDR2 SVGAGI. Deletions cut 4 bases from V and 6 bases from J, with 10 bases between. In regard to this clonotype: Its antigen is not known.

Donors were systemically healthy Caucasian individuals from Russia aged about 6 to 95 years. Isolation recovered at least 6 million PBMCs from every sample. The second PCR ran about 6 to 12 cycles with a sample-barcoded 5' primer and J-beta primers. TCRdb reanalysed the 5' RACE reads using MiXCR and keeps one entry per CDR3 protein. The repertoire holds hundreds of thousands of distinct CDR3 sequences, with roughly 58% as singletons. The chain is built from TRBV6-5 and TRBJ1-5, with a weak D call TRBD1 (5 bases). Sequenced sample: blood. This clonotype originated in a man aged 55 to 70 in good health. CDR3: CASSFGGGQPQHF. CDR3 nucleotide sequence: TGTGCCAGCAGTTTCGGGGGAGGTCAGCCCCAGCATTTT.